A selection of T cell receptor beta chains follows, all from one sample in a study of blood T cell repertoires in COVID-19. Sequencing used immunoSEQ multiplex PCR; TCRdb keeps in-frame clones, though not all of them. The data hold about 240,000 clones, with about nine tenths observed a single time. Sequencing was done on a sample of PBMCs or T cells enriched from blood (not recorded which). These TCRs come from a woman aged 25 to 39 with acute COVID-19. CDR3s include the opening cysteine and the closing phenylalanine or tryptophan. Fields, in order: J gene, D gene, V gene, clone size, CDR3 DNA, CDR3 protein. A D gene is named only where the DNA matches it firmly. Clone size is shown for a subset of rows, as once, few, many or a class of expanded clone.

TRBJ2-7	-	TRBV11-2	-	TGTGCCAGCAGCTTAGATCTTGTGAGTTTCTACGAGCAGTACTTC	CASSLDLVSFYEQYF
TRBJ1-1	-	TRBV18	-	TGTGCCAGCTTCCCGAGGGGGTCTCTTGTGGACTGGAACACTGAAGCTTTCTTT	CASFPRGSLVDWNTEAFF
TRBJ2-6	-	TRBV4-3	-	TGCGCCAGCAGCCGCCAGACAAGTAGCTCTGGGGCCAACGTCCTGACTTTC	CASSRQTSSSGANVLTF
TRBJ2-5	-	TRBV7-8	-	TGTGCCAGCACCAGAAACAGGGGGGGGTCACAAGAGACCCAGTACTTC	CASTRNRGGSQETQYF
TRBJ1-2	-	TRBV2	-	TGTGCCAGCAAGCCGACAGGACCCTATGGCTACACCTTC	CASKPTGPYGYTF
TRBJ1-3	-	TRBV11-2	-	TGTGCCAGCAGCTTAGACTACCCAGGGATTCCGTTTGGAAACACCATATATTTT	CASSLDYPGIPFGNTIYF
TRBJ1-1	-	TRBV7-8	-	TGTGCCAGCAGCTTAGGGCTGGGACATCCGAACACTGAAGCTTTCTTT	CASSLGLGHPNTEAFF
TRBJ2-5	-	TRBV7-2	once	TGTGCCAGCAGCTCGGACAGTCATAAGACCCAGTACTTC	CASSSDSHKTQYF
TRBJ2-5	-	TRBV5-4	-	TGTGCCAGCAGCTTGAAACCTCGTCGGGAGGAGACCCAGTACTTC	CASSLKPRREETQYF
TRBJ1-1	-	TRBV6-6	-	TGTGCCAGCAGTTACCATAGACAGGCCCACGAAGCTTTCTTT	CASSYHRQAHEAFF
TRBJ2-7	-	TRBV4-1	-	TGCGCCAGCAGCCAAGGATTGAGGGGGATATCCTACGAGCAGTACTTC	CASSQGLRGISYEQYF
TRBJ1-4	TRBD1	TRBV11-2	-	TGTGCCAGCACCTGGACAGGGAATGAAAAACTGTTTTTT	CASTWTGNEKLFF
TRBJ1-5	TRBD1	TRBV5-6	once	TGTGCCAGCAGCTTGACAGGGGACAATCAGCCCCAGCATTTT	CASSLTGDNQPQHF
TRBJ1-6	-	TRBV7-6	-	TGTGCCAGCAGCAATACAGGCCCAAGCTCCTATAATTCACCCCTCCACTTT	CASSNTGPSSYNSPLHF
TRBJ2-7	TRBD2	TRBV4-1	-	TGCGCCAGCAGCCAAGGGTCGGCTAGCGGGAGCTACGAGCAGTACTTC	CASSQGSASGSYEQYF
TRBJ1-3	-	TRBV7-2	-	TGTGCCAGCAGCTTAGTCAGGGAGGACACCATATATTTT	CASSLVREDTIYF
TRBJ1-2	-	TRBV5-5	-	TGTGCCAGCAGCTTTGAGGTCAGCTATGGCTACACCTTC	CASSFEVSYGYTF
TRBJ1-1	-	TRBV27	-	TGTGCCAGCAGTTTATCATCCGGGTCGACCTCCTGGGACACTGAAGCTTTCTTT	CASSLSSGSTSWDTEAFF
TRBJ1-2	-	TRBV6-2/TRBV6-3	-	TGTGCCAGCAGTTACGGAGGGCTGGGCGGCTATGGCTACACCTTC	CASSYGGLGGYGYTF
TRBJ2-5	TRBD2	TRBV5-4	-	TGTGCCAGCAGGCGCCGGGAGGGGGTAGCGGGGCTTGGGACCCAGTACTTC	CASRRREGVAGLGTQYF
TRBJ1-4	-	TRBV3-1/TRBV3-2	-	TGTGCCAGCAGCCTCTCCAGGGGAGCGTCTGAAAAACTGTTTTTT	CASSLSRGASEKLFF
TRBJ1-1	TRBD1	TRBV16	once	TGTGCCAGCAGCCAATGGTACAGGGGTGCAGACACTGAAGCTTTCTTT	CASSQWYRGADTEAFF
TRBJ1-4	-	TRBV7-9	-	TGTGCCAGCAGCTCGGCTACAGGGTATGAAAAACTGTTTTTT	CASSSATGYEKLFF